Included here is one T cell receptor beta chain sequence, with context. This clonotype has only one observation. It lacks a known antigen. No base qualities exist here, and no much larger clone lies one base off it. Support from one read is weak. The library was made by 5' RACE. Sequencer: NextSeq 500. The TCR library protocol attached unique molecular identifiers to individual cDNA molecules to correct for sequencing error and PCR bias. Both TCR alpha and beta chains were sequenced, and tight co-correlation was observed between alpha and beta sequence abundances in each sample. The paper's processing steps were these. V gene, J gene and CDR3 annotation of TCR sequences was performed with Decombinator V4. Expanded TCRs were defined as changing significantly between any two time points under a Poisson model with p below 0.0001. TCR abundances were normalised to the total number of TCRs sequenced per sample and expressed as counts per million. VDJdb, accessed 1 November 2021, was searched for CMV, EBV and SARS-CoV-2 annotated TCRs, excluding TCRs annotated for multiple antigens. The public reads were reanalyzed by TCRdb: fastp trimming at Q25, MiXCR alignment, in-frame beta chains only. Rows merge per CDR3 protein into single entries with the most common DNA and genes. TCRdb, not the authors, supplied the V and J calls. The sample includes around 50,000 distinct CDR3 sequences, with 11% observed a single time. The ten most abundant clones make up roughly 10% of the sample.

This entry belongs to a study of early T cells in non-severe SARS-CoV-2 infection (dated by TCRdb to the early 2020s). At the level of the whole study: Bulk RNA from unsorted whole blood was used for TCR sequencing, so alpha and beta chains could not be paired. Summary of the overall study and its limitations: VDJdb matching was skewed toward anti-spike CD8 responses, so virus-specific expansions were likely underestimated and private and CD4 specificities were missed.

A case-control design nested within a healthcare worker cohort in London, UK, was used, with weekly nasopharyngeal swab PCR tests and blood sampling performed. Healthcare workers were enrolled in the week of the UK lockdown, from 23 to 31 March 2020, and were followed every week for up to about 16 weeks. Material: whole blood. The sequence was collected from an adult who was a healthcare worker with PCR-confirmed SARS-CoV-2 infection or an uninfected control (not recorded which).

This receptor carries the CDR3 CASSLTGGEKLFF. The sequenced DNA is TGTGCCAGCAGCTTAACAGGGGGAGAAAAACTGTTTTTT. Rearrangement joined TRBV7-9 to TRBJ1-4; a stretch of 8 junction bases matches TRBD1. Compared with germline, V lacks 2 bases and J lacks 8 bases; bases without a gene match: 1. The CDR3, cysteine through phenylalanine, is 13 amino acids long. The read is trimmed to its CDR3 DNA, 39 bases read in frame from base 1. The germline V gene (reference sequence) specifies SEHNR as CDR1 and FQNEAQ as CDR2.